This T cell receptor (beta chain) was captured in a study of post-analysis software for immune sequencing data. Overall study: Multiple sclerosis in the patients followed relapsing-remitting, secondary progressive and progressive-relapsing courses. The study, taken as a whole, reports: Five TRBV segments, including TRBV5-6, TRBV5-1 and TRBV20-1, were more frequent in patients than controls.

The TCR beta cDNA libraries contained unique molecular identifiers. TCRdb analysed the PCR reads with MiXCR anew, one entry per CDR3 protein. The table shows a few hundred thousand distinct CDR3 sequences, with 39% occurring only once. There are 16 residues in the CDR3. The germline gives CDR1 DFQATT, CDR2 SNEGSKA (reference sequence). V dropped 3 bases and J dropped 3; count of bases not matched to a gene: 11. Comment on this clonotype: No antigen is known for it.

The clonotype originates from a girl aged 2 to 9 with multiple sclerosis. The sequenced material came from blood. The V and J genes are TRBV20-1 and TRBJ1-5, with 7 bases lining up with TRBD1. DNA of the CDR3: TGCAGTGCTAGTGTAGGGGGCCCGAATCACAATCAGCCCCAGCATTTT. It encodes CSASVGGPNHNQPQHF.